This T cell receptor (beta chain) originates from a study of T cells in Graves' hyperthyroidism and ophthalmopathy. Germline V lookup: CDR1 SGHAT, CDR2 FQDESV (reference sequence). The V and J ends lost 5 bases and 0 bases respectively, with 7 bases between them. The CDR3 is 14 residues long. There were TCR beta CDR3 regions amplified from RNA transcripts. When the TCR CDR3 underwent first-round RT-PCR, the HTBI primer set was used. TCRdb recomputed calls from the multiplex PCR reads with MiXCR, one row per CDR3 protein. The sample contains over 500,000 distinct CDR3 sequences, around 50% of which appear only once. Lactation, pregnancy, other autoimmune disease or uncontrolled infection led to exclusion of patients. Diagnoses were made from clinical symptoms, serum measures (thyroxine and TRAb), thyroid ultrasound and orbital computed tomography.

The sequence was obtained from an adult woman with Graves' disease, either hyperthyroidism or ophthalmopathy (not recorded which). Sequencing used peripheral blood or thyroid tissue (not recorded which). The chain has TRBV11-1 and TRBJ2-2, with D unclear. The CDR3 region is CASSREANTGELFF. The CDR3 nucleotides read TGTGCCAGCAGCAGGGAAGCGAACACCGGGGAGCTGTTTTTT.